This T cell receptor beta chain emerged from a study of control samples from healthy donors and cancer patients. The V end lost 5 bases, the J end lost 4 bases, and 13 bases lay between the germline ends. The germline V gene has CDR1 MNHEY and CDR2 SVGAGI. The CDR3 loop spans 14 amino acids. The data were produced by immunoSEQ multiplex PCR, yet TCRdb's version contains in-frame clones alone and is incomplete. The sample comprises 85,000 to 95,000 clones, almost 85% of which are singletons, and approximately 9.8% rests with the top ten. This clonotype originated in an older woman in good health. J is TRBJ2-3 and V is TRBV6-5, with D possibly being TRBD2 (7 bases). The sample consisted of blood. In nucleotides, the CDR3 is TGTGCCAGCAGTCTGGGAGGGGGGGCAGATACGCAGTATTTT. It is translated as CASSLGGGADTQYF.